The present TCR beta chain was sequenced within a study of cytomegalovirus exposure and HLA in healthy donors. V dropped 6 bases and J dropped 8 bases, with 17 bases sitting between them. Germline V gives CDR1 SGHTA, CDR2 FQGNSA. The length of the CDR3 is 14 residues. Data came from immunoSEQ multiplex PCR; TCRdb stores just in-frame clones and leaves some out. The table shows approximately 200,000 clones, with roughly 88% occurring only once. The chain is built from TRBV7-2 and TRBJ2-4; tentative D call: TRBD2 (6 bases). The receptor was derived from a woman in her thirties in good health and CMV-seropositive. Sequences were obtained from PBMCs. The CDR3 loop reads CASSRRAMGDIQYF. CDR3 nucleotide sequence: TGTGCCAGCAGTCGGAGGGCCATGGGAGACATTCAGTACTTC.